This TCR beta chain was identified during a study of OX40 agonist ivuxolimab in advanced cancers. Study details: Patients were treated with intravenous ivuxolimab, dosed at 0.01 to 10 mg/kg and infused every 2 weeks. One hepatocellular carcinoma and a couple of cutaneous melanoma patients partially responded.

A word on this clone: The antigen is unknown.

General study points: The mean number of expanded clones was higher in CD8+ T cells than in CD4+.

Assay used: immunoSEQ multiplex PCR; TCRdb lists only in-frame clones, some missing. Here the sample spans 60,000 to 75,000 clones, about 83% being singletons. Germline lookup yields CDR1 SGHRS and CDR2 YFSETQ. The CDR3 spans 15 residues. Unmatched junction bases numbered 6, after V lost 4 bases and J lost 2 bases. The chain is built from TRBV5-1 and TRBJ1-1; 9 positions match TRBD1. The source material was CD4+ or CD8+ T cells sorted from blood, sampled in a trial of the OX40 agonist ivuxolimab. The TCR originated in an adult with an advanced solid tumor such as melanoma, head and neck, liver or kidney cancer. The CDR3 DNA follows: TGCGCCAGCAGCCCCCAGGGACAGGGAAACACTGAAGCTTTCTTT. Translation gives CASSPQGQGNTEAFF.